These 22 T cell receptor beta chains share one sample of origin, sequenced in a study of CD8+ T cells in alopecia areata. Investigators isolated RNA and reverse transcribed it into cDNA to act as the sequencing template. Sequencing was performed with immunoSEQ multiplex PCR; in TCRdb, only in-frame clones are kept and a portion is missing. The data hold over 150,000 clones, with 59% observed a single time. The starting material was CD4+ T cells sorted from blood, obtained at week 0. These receptors originate from a human donor with alopecia areata.

This clone occurred many times. This rearrangement joins TRBV19 to TRBJ1-5; 7 bases fit TRBD1. The CDR3 totals 15 residues. V was clipped by 7 bases and J by 5 bases; unmatched bases: 11. CDR1 LNHDA and CDR2 SQIVND come from the germline V gene (reference sequence). CDR3 protein: CASNFGQVVHQPQHF. CDR3 nucleotides: TGTGCCAGTAATTTCGGACAGGTAGTCCATCAGCCCCAGCATTTT.

This clone was counted once. The V gene is TRBV10-3, the J gene TRBJ2-3, with D possibly TRBD1 on 6 matching bases. V was trimmed by 5 bases and J by 4 bases, leaving 10 bases between them. The CDR3 spans 13 residues. In germline, CDR1 is ENHRY, CDR2 SYGVKD. CDR3 amino acids: CAISLQGSDTQYF. DNA of the CDR3: TGTGCCATCAGTTTACAGGGATCAGATACGCAGTATTTT.

The gene calls are TRBV10-3 and TRBJ2-1, with 7 nucleotides matching TRBD2. CDR1 is ENHRY and CDR2 is SYGVKD in the germline V gene. The CDR3 sequence is 14 residues long. V dropped 4 bases and J dropped 1; count of bases not matched to a gene: 1. As DNA, the CDR3 is TGTGCCATCAGTGGGACTAGTTCCTACAATGAGCAGTTCTTC. This encodes CAISGTSSYNEQFF.

The chain uses TRBV10-3 and TRBJ2-5, with D possibly being TRBD1 or TRBD2 (5 bases each). The CDR3 contains 13 residues. Germline V gene lookup returns CDR1 ENHRY and CDR2 SYGVKD. V was clipped by 7 bases and J by 0 bases, with 9 bases between them. For the CDR3, the DNA is TGTGCCATCAAGGGACGGGACCAAGAGACCCAGTACTTC. It is translated as CAIKGRDQETQYF.

The rearrangement joins TRBV29-1 to TRBJ1-5; 8 nucleotides line up with TRBD1. From germline, CDR1 is SQVTM and CDR2 ANQGSEA. The CDR3 consists of 12 residues. V was clipped by 7 bases and J by 11 bases; unmatched bases: 10. The CDR3 DNA follows: TGCAGCGCTTCATCCGACAGGGGTGCCCAGCATTTT. Its translation is CSASSDRGAQHF.

The J gene is TRBJ2-6, the V gene TRBV30; D is undetermined. The CDR3 contains 15 residues. CDR1 and CDR2 from the germline V gene are GTSNPN and SVGIG (reference sequence). Trimming removed 1 base at V and 0 bases at J, with 7 bases between. CDR3 sequence: CAWSDWSSGANVLTF. Here the CDR3 DNA reads TGTGCCTGGAGTGATTGGAGCTCTGGGGCCAACGTCCTGACTTTC.

The V call is TRBV27, the J call TRBJ1-2; TRBD1 might be the D (6 bases). In germline, CDR1 is MNHEY, CDR2 SMNVEV (reference sequence). Between the trimmed V and J ends, which lost 5 bases and 8 bases, there was a span of 21 bases. CDR3 length equals 15 residues. The CDR3 DNA sequence: TGTGCCAGCAGTGCCCTGGGAGGGGGGATTGGAGGCTACACCTTC. It translates to CASSALGGGIGGYTF.

The chain employs TRBV4-1 and TRBJ2-5; 7 bases are shared with TRBD1. This CDR3 is 14 amino acids long. Germline assignment: CDR1 MGHRA and CDR2 YSYEKL. Losses at the gene ends were 1 base for V and 5 bases for J; bases not matched to a gene: 4. The CDR3 nucleotides are TGCGCCAGCAGCCAAGTCTCAGGGGGTGAGACCCAGTACTTC. This sequence encodes CASSQVSGGETQYF.

The rearrangement uses TRBV25-1 and TRBJ1-6, with D perhaps matching TRBD1 (6 bases). This CDR3 is 13 amino acids long. V lost 7 bases, J lost 7 bases, and 11 bases lay in between. Germline V gene sequence: CDR1 MGHDK, CDR2 SYGVNS. CDR3: CASISGANSPLHF. DNA for the CDR3: TGTGCCAGCATTTCAGGGGCGAATTCACCCCTCCACTTT.

The genes are TRBV6-1 and TRBJ2-3; D is unclear. V was clipped by 2 bases and J by 5 bases, with 5 bases between them. Germline V lookup: CDR1 MNHNS, CDR2 SASEGT. The CDR3 loop spans 12 amino acids. The CDR3: CASSENVDTQYF. In DNA form, the CDR3 reads TGTGCCAGCAGTGAAAATGTAGATACGCAGTATTTT.

The V and J genes are TRBV14 and TRBJ1-6; weak D call: TRBD1 (5 bases). This CDR3 is 14 amino acids long. V lost 4 bases, J lost 6 bases, and 10 bases lay in between. Germline CDR1 reads SGHDN; CDR2 reads FVKESK. CDR3 DNA: TGTGCCAGCAGCCTCAGGGTTTCTAATTCACCCCTCCACTTT. This sequence encodes CASSLRVSNSPLHF.

V usage is TRBV29-1 and J usage is TRBJ2-1; D is undetermined. The CDR3 consists of 16 residues. The ends were cut back, 6 bases at V and 0 bases at J, with 18 bases in the middle. CDR1 SQVTM and CDR2 ANQGSEA come from the germline V gene. CDR3 in amino acids: CSVMRNRASSYNEQFF. In DNA, the CDR3 is TGCAGCGTAATGCGAAATCGAGCCAGCTCCTACAATGAGCAGTTCTTC.

The CDR3 loop is CASSKIDSEKLFF. The CDR3 nucleotides are TGTGCCAGCAGCAAAATAGATAGCGAAAAACTGTTTTTT. The genes are TRBV7-9 and TRBJ1-4; D gene unclear. Germline V lookup: CDR1 SEHNR, CDR2 FQNEAQ (reference sequence). This CDR3 spans 13 amino acids. Trimming pared 5 bases from V and 8 bases from J, leaving 12 bases between.

This CDR3 is CASGTLSYNEQFF. The CDR3 DNA reads TGTGCCAGCGGGACACTGTCCTACAATGAGCAGTTCTTC. The chain joins TRBV2 to TRBJ2-1, with a tentative D call TRBD1 (6 bases). Trimming took off 8 bases at V and 1 base at J, with 9 bases between the two ends. Per the germline V gene, CDR1 is SNHLY and CDR2 is FYNNEI. This CDR3 spans 13 amino acids.

The V gene is TRBV30, the J gene TRBJ2-1; D may match TRBD1 or TRBD2 (6 bases each). The V gene lost 8 bases and the J gene lost 0 bases, with 11 bases spanning the gap. CDR1 GTSNPN and CDR2 SVGIG come from the germline V gene (reference sequence). CDR3 length: 13 residues. Written as DNA, the CDR3 is TGTGCCACGGGGGCTAACTCCTACAATGAGCAGTTCTTC. Translation: CATGANSYNEQFF. Supplemented by reference TRBV30 and TRBJ2-1, the full variable domain reads SQTIHQWPATLVQPVGSPLSLECTVEGTSNPNLYWYRQAAGRGLQLLFYSVGIGQISSEVPQNLSASRPQDRQFILSSKKLLLSDSGFYLCATGANSYNEQFFGPGTRLTVL.

The chain uses TRBV30 and TRBJ2-7; 9 positions agree with TRBD2. CDR1 GTSNPN and CDR2 SVGIG come from the germline V gene (reference sequence). CDR3 length: 14 residues. Unmatched junction bases numbered 5, after V lost 5 bases and J lost 0 bases. The CDR3 DNA follows: TGTGCCTGGGGGCTAGCGGGGCACTCCTACGAGCAGTACTTC. Its protein product is CAWGLAGHSYEQYF.

This chain uses TRBV10-3 with TRBJ2-5, with TRBD2 matching 11 bases. CDR1 ENHRY and CDR2 SYGVKD come from the germline V gene. The CDR3 extends over 16 amino acids. V trimming: 8 bases; J trimming: 4 bases; junction bases outside the gene matches: 12. CDR3 nucleotides: TGTGCCATCGGGCCTAGCGGGGGGCCCATTGGAGAGACCCAGTACTTC. Translation: CAIGPSGGPIGETQYF.

This chain joins TRBV6-5 and TRBJ2-3; D not certain. CDR1 is MNHEY and CDR2 is SVGAGI in the germline V gene. V lost 5 bases, J lost 6 bases, and 12 bases lay in between. The CDR3 extends over 13 amino acids. DNA of the CDR3: TGTGCCAGCAGTCCCCCGAGTTCGGATACGCAGTATTTT. This encodes CASSPPSSDTQYF.

This rearrangement joins TRBV5-1 to TRBJ2-5; weak D call: TRBD2 (6 bases). The CDR3 is made up of 14 amino acids. Deletions cut 2 bases from V and 3 bases from J, with 11 bases between. CDR1 is SGHRS, CDR2 YFSETQ, per germline. CDR3: CASSFGSGEETQYF. The CDR3 DNA sequence: TGCGCCAGCAGCTTTGGTAGCGGCGAAGAGACCCAGTACTTC.

This chain joins TRBV19 and TRBJ2-1; 7 bases match TRBD2. V lost 3 bases to trimming and J lost 4 bases; unmatched junction nucleotides: 9. The CDR3 spans 16 residues. Germline CDR1 is LNHDA and CDR2 is SQIVND (reference sequence). CDR3 loop: CASSMVSVSGYNEQFF. The DNA for the CDR3 is TGTGCCAGTAGTATGGTTTCGGTTAGCGGGTACAATGAGCAGTTCTTC.

This chain joins TRBV4-2 and TRBJ2-5, with 12 bases aligning to TRBD2. The CDR3 has 19 residues. Germline loops: CDR1 LGHNA, CDR2 YNFKEQ. Losses at the gene ends were 0 bases for V and 2 bases for J; bases not matched to a gene: 10. CDR3 nucleotides: TGTGCCAGCAGCCAAGATTGGGCTAGCGGGGGGGCCAGACAAGAGACCCAGTACTTC. This encodes CASSQDWASGGARQETQYF.

This clone was observed a handful of times. The J gene is TRBJ1-5, the V gene TRBV2; unclear D gene. The CDR3 sequence is 12 residues long. The ends were cut back, 3 bases at V and 6 bases at J, with 6 bases in the middle. CDR1 is SNHLY and CDR2 is FYNNEI in the germline V gene. This CDR3 is CASSDTSQPQHF. CDR3 DNA sequence: TGTGCCAGCAGTGACACGAGTCAGCCCCAGCATTTT.